The present T cell receptor (beta chain) was sequenced within a study of human T cells and chemical hapten exposure (dated by TCRdb to about 2021). Background on the whole study: For sensitization, 2% DPC in acetone was applied to an approximately 2 cm by approximately 2 cm area of upper inner arm skin. Throughout the roughly 25-week study period, patients were also given weekly therapeutic DPC doses on the scalp. Patch tests used Finn chambers with 0.01% DPC on the upper back, scored after 6 days by International Contact Dermatitis Research Group standards. The patient cohort, mostly female, included alopecia areata with under or over 50% scalp involvement, alopecia totalis and alopecia universalis. The libraries were sequenced as a pool, and the TCR yield per sample differed mostly because of small variations in library volumes within the pool. The study tracked peripheral blood TCR repertoire changes in vivo during primary and secondary sensitization to the hapten diphenylcyclopropenone (DPC) in alopecia patients. Patient blood was sampled pre-sensitization (week 0) and at 2, 6 and about 24 weeks after DPC sensitization. About 29 alopecia patients gave blood for TCR sequencing at one to four time points (pre-sensitization, 2, 6 and 24 weeks). The study at large found these results: Compared with pre-sensitization or healthy control sets, expanded TCRs formed significantly more large CDR3 similarity clusters, which is consistent with antigen-driven responses. Alopecia, a presumed autoimmune disease, was present in all patients, so the immune response of the patients might differ from that of healthy individuals. Patch test score was positively correlated with the number of PT1 expanded TCRs, with significance at thresholds 8, 16 and 32 but not at 4. After repeated subsampling, the strength of the expansion versus patch-test correlation and the threshold at which it became significant changed. DPC sensitization did not change how many TCRs were above 1 in 1000 frequency, and no evidence was found of alterations in global repertoire structure.

The protocol used for the library was RACE. Sequencing relied on a NextSeq 500. Library preparation attached unique molecular identifiers to individual cDNA molecules for quantitative, reproducible TCR counting. Each blood RNA sample was used to sequence both TCR alpha and TCR beta chains. The study's own analysis went as follows. The median number of TCRs per sample was approximately 96,000, ranging from roughly 20,000 to 700,000. V, J and CDR3 annotation of the TCR reads was carried out using the Decombinator software suite. Every sample was subsampled to the same number of TCRs (28,000) for the PS versus PT1 abundance plots. TCRs were defined as expanded if absent before sensitization and observed at least eight times at the 2-week time point. TCRdb's own reprocessing of the public reads used fastp at Q25 and MiXCR and kept productive beta chains. A single entry per CDR3 protein holds the most common genes and DNA from its merged rows. These V and J calls derive from TCRdb rather than the authors' analysis. The sample records 300,000 to 450,000 distinct CDR3 sequences, around 4.8% of which are singletons. Over 2% of the sample rests with the top ten.

From the cysteine up to the phenylalanine, the CDR3 has a length of 16 residues. Only the CDR3 portion is preserved as DNA: 48 bases, with reading frame beginning at the first base. For CDR1 and CDR2, the germline V gene lists LGHNA and YSLEER. V is reduced by 0 bases and J by 0 bases, leaving a spacing of 10 bases between them. Turning to this clonotype: The clone's antigen remains unknown. Base-call qualities are not available, and no considerably larger clone is one nucleotide away.

The time point label here, explained by the study, means: patch test 1, 2 weeks after DPC sensitization. In light of the paper, this sample's treatment or condition label describes: therapeutic diphenylcyclopropenone sensitization with weekly scalp DPC. At every patch-test visit, the blood draw took place before the patch test was put on. To be eligible, patients had to be aged 18 to 70, diagnosed with alopecia and judged suitable for DPC therapy, while pregnant patients were excluded. Unfractionated whole blood was collected in Tempus Blood RNA tubes, and total RNA was extracted from that blood. The specimen comprised whole blood, sampled in connection with sensitization to the hapten diphenylcyclopropenone (DPC). The chain is made from TRBV4-3 and TRBJ2-3, with the D gene uncertain. The clonotype comes from a woman in her forties or fifties with alopecia areata. Some clones in this sample may be carry-over from other donors' samples. The CDR3 is CASSQDWASSTDTQYF. The DNA sequence is as follows: TGCGCCAGCAGCCAAGATTGGGCATCTAGCACAGATACGCAGTATTTT.